This T cell receptor (beta chain) originates from a study of T-cell reconstitution after alpha-beta-depleted transplantation in children. Study-wide points: Newly made T cells mostly supplied T-cell counts and diversity one year after transplant.

This clonotype has at least ten counts. Its specificity is unknown. Germline trimming cut 5 bases from V and 3 bases from J; bases unmatched to any gene: 3. The CDR3 sequence is 14 residues long. Germline CDR1 is MNHNS and CDR2 is SASEGT. TCRbeta library preparation incorporated unique molecular identifiers. Each CDR3 protein is one row after TCRdb ran MiXCR on the PCR reads. In the table there are under 850,000 distinct CDR3 sequences, roughly 13% of which are singletons. This TCR came from a girl aged 2-15 years with congenital amegakaryocytic thrombocytopenia, due to receive a stem cell transplant. The rearrangement joins TRBV6-1 to TRBJ2-7; 11 nucleotides match TRBD2. The specimen comprised PBMCs, sampled before TCRalphabeta/CD19-depleted stem cell transplant. CDR3 amino acids: CASSRLAGYYEQYF. The CDR3 nucleotides are TGTGCCAGCAGTAGACTAGCGGGGTACTACGAGCAGTACTTC.